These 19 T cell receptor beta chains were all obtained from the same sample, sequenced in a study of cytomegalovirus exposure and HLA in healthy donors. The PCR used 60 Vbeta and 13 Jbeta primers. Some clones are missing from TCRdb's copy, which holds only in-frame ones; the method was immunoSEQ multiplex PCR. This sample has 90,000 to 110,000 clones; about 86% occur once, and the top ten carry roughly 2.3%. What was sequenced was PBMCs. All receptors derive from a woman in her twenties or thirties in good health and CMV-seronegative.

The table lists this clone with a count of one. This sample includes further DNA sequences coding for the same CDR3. In nucleotides, the CDR3 is TGTGCCAGCAGCTTAGTGGGCGGGGGAGATACGCAGTATTTT. This codes for CASSLVGGGDTQYF. The chain recombines TRBV7-2 with TRBJ2-3; 7 bases fit TRBD2. CDR3 size: 14 residues. V trimming: 1 base; J trimming: 5 bases; junction bases outside the gene matches: 3. In germline, CDR1 is SGHTA, CDR2 FQGNSA.

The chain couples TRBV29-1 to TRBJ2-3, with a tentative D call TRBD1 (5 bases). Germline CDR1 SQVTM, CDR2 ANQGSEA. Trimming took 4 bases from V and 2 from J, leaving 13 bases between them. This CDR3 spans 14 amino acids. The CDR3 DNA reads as TGCAGCGTTGCGTCCAGGGCGGACACAGATACGCAGTATTTT. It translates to CSVASRADTDTQYF.

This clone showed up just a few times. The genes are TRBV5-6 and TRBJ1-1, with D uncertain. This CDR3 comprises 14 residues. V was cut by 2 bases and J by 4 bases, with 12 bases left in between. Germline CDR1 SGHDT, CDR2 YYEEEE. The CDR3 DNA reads TGTGCCAGCAGCTTTAGGTCCCGGGGCACTGAAGCTTTCTTT. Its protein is CASSFRSRGTEAFF.

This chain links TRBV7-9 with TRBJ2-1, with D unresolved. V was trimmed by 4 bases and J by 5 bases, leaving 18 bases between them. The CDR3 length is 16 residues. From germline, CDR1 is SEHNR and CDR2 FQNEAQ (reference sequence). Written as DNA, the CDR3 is TGTGCCAGCAGCTCGTGGCCAAGCGCAGTCCACAATGAGCAGTTCTTC. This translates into CASSSWPSAVHNEQFF. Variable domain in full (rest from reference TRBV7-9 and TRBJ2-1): DTGVSQNPRHKITKRGQNVTFRCDPISEHNRLYWYRQTLGQGPEFLTYFQNEAQLEKSRLLSDRFSAERPKGSFSTLEIQRTEQGDSAMYLCASSSWPSAVHNEQFFGPGTRLTVL.

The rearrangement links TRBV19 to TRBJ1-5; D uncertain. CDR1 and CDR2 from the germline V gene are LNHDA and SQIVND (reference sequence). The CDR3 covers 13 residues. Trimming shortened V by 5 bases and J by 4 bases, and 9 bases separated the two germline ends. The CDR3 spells CASSERLNQPQHF. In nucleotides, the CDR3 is TGTGCCAGTAGTGAGCGGCTAAATCAGCCCCAGCATTTT.

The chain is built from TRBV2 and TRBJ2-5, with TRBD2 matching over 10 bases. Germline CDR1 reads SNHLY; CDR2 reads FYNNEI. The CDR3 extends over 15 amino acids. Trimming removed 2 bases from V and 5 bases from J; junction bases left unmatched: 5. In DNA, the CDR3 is TGTGCCAGCAGTGAATCCCCTAGCGGGAGTGAGACCCAGTACTTC. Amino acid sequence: CASSESPSGSETQYF.

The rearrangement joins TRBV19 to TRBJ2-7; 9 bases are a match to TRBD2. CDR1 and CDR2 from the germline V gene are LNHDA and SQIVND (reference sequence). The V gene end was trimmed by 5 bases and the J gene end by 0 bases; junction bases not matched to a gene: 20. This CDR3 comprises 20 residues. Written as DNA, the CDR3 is TGTGCCAGTAGTCACAGAACCGGGACAAGACTTAGCGGGAGCTCCTACGAGCAGTACTTC. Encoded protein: CASSHRTGTRLSGSSYEQYF.

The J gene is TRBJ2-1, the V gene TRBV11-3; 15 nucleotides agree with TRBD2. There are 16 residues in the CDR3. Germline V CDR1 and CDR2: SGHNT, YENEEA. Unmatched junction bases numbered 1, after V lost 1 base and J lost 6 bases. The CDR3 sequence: CASSLGGLAGGNEQFF. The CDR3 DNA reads TGTGCCAGCAGCTTAGGGGGACTAGCGGGGGGCAATGAGCAGTTCTTC.

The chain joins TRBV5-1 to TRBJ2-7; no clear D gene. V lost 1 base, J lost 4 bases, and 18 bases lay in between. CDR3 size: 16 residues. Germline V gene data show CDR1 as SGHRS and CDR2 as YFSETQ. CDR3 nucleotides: TGCGCCAGCAGCTTGCTAACCGATGGTGGTTCTTACGAGCAGTACTTC. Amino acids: CASSLLTDGGSYEQYF.

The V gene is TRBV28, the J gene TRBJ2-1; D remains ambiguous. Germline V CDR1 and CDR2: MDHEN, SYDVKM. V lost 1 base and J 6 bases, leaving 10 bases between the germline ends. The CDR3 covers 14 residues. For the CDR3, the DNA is TGTGCCAGCAGTTTATCTCTACCTTCCAATGAGCAGTTCTTC. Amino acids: CASSLSLPSNEQFF.

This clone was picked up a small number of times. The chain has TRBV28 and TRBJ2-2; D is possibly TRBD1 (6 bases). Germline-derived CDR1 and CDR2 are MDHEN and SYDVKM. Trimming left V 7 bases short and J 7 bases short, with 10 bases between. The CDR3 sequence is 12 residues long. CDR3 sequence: CASTGVRGELFF. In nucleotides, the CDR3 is TGTGCCAGCACAGGGGTTCGCGGGGAGCTGTTTTTT. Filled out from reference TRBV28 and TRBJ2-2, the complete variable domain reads DVKVTQSSRYLVKRTGEKVFLECVQDMDHENMFWYRQDPGLGLRLIYFSYDVKMKEKGDIPEGYSVSREKKERFSLILESASTNQTSMYLCASTGVRGELFFGEGSRLTVL.

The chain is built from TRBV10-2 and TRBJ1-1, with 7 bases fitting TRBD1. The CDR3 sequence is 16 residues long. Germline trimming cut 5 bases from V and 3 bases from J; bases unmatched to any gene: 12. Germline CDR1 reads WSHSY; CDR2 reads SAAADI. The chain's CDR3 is CASSFTGEPPHTEAFF. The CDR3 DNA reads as TGCGCCAGCAGTTTTACAGGGGAGCCCCCCCACACTGAAGCTTTCTTT.

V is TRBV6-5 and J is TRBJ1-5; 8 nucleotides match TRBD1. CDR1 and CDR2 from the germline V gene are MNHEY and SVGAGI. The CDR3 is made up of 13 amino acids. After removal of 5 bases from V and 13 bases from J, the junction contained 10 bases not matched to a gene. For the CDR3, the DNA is TGTGCCAGCAGTCCAGAACCGGACAGGGCACAGCATTTT. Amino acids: CASSPEPDRAQHF.

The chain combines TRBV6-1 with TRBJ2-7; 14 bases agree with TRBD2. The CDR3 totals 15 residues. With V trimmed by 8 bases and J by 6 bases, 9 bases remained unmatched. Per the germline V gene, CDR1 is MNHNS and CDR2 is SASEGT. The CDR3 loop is CASPRLAGGIGEQYF. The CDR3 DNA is TGTGCCAGCCCCCGACTAGCGGGAGGGATCGGCGAGCAGTACTTC.

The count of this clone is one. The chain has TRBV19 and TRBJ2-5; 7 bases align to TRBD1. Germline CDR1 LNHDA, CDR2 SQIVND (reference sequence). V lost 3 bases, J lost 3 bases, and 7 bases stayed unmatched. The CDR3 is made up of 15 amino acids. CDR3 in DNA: TGTGCCAGTAGTATCAGGACAGGTATAAAAGAGACCCAGTACTTC. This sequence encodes CASSIRTGIKETQYF.

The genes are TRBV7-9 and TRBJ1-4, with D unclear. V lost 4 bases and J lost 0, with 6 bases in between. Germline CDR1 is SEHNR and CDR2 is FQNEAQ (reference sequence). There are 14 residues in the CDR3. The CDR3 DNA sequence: TGTGCCAGCAGCTACAGTACAACTAATGAAAAACTGTTTTTT. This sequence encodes CASSYSTTNEKLFF.

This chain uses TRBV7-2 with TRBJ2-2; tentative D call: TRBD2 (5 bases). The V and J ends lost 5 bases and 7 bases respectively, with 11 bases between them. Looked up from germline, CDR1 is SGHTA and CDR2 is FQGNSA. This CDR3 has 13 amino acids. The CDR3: CASSLGLSGELFF. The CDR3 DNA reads TGTGCCAGCAGCCTCGGACTGAGCGGGGAGCTGTTTTTT.

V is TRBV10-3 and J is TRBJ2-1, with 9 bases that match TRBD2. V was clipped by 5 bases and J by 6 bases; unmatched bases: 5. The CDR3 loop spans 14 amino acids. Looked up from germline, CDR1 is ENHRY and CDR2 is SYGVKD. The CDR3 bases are TGTGCCATCAGTCGGACTAGCGCGGTCAATGAGCAGTTCTTC. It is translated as CAISRTSAVNEQFF.

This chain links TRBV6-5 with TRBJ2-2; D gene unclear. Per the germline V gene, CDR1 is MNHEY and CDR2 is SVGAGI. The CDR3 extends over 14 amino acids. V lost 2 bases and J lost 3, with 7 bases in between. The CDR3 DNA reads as TGTGCCAGCAGTTACGGAGTCTACACCGGGGAGCTGTTTTTT. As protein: CASSYGVYTGELFF.